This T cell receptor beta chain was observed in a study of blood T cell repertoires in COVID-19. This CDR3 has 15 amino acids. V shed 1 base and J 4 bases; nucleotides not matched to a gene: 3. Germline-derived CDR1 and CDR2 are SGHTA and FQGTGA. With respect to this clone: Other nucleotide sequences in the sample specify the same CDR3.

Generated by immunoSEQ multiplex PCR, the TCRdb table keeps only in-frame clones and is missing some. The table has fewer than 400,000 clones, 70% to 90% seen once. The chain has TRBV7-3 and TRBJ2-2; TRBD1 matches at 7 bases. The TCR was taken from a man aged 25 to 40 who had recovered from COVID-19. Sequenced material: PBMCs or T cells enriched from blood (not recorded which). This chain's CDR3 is CASSLKGAGTGELFF. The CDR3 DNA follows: TGTGCCAGCAGCTTAAAGGGGGCGGGCACCGGGGAGCTGTTTTTT.